This is a list of T cell receptor beta chains from one sample in a study of T-cell reconstitution after alpha-beta-depleted transplantation in children. TCRdb independently ran MiXCR on the PCR reads; one entry per CDR3 protein. The data hold 150,000 to 250,000 distinct CDR3 sequences, with just over 14% observed a single time. Sequenced here: PBMCs from the stem cell graft donor, sampled from the stem cell graft. The receptors here all came from a human donor who donated a stem cell graft to a child with acute lymphoblastic leukemia. Both conserved end residues are part of each CDR3. Fields, in order: V gene, J gene, clone size, D gene, CDR3 protein, CDR3 DNA. D genes are given only for firm matches. Expanded clones are given a class, and other clones once, few, many or no size at all.

TRBV6-5,TRBJ1-5,.,.,CASSYDTLRNQPQHF,TGTGCCAGCAGTTACGACACACTCCGCAATCAGCCCCAGCATTTT
TRBV29-1,TRBJ1-1,.,.,CSVEWTEAFF,TGCAGCGTTGAATGGACTGAAGCTTTCTTT
TRBV5-1,TRBJ2-7,.,TRBD1,CASSGWTGPYEQYF,TGCGCCAGCAGCGGGTGGACAGGGCCCTACGAGCAGTACTTC
TRBV5-6,TRBJ1-2,many,.,CASSLERGAGYTF,TGTGCCAGCAGCTTGGAAAGGGGTGCTGGCTACACCTTC
TRBV29-1,TRBJ2-1,many,TRBD2,CSVDRGELAGVPNNEQFF,TGCAGCGTTGATCGGGGAGAGCTAGCGGGAGTTCCCAACAATGAGCAGTTCTTC
TRBV5-1,TRBJ2-5,few,.,CASSLTDPSPETQYF,TGCGCCAGCAGCTTAACCGATCCCTCGCCCGAGACCCAGTACTTC
TRBV5-1,TRBJ2-1,many,TRBD2,CASSLMTSGIHEQFF,TGCGCCAGCAGCTTGATGACTAGCGGGATCCATGAGCAGTTCTTC
TRBV7-8,TRBJ1-4,many,.,CASSLSRIGGEKLFF,TGTGCCAGCAGCTTAAGCCGGATCGGGGGTGAAAAACTGTTTTTT
TRBV18,TRBJ1-6,few,.,CASSPGKEAPLHF,TGTGCCAGCTCCCCCGGGAAGGAAGCACCCCTCCACTTT
TRBV7-6,TRBJ2-1,few,.,CASSLGGRSVQFF,TGTGCCAGCAGCTTAGGAGGGAGATCCGTCCAGTTCTTC
TRBV5-1,TRBJ2-7,many,TRBD1,CASSMTGVYEQYF,TGCGCCAGCAGCATGACAGGGGTGTACGAGCAGTACTTC
TRBV20-1,TRBJ2-4,few,.,CSARDSSGGKTKNIQYF,TGCAGTGCTAGAGATTCGAGTGGAGGGAAGACCAAAAACATTCAGTACTTC
TRBV7-9,TRBJ2-7,few,.,CASSPGTKYEQYF,TGTGCCAGCAGCCCAGGGACGAAGTACGAGCAGTACTTC
TRBV5-1,TRBJ1-1,many,.,CASSNVQGVTEAFF,TGCGCCAGCAGCAACGTACAGGGTGTCACTGAAGCTTTCTTT
TRBV11-3,TRBJ2-3,many,.,CASSQIGGTDTQYF,TGTGCCAGCAGCCAAATCGGCGGAACAGATACGCAGTATTTT
TRBV5-1,TRBJ2-1,many,TRBD2,CASSIGTSNEQFF,TGCGCCAGCAGCATCGGGACTAGCAATGAGCAGTTCTTC
TRBV4-1,TRBJ2-7,many,TRBD2,CASSQVTSGRRLYEQYF,TGCGCCAGCAGCCAAGTCACTAGCGGGAGAAGGCTCTACGAGCAGTACTTC
TRBV29-1,TRBJ2-1,.,.,CSVALSTDRGQFF,TGCAGCGTTGCCCTTTCGACAGATAGAGGGCAGTTCTTC
TRBV12-5,TRBJ2-1,few,TRBD1,CASGLVRDGTDPLGEQFF,TGTGCTAGTGGTTTGGTACGAGACGGGACAGATCCTTTGGGCGAGCAGTTCTTC
TRBV7-9,TRBJ2-4,many,.,CASSPRTGGNIQYF,TGTGCCAGCAGCCCCCGGACAGGAGGGAACATTCAGTACTTC
TRBV19,TRBJ1-5,.,TRBD1,CASSSRQGLTNQPQHF,TGTGCCAGTAGTTCTCGACAGGGGCTAACCAATCAGCCCCAGCATTTT
TRBV7-2,TRBJ2-7,many,TRBD1,CASSLKRGQGDEQYF,TGTGCCAGCAGCTTAAAGCGGGGACAGGGGGACGAGCAGTACTTC
TRBV20-1,TRBJ2-3,many,TRBD2,CSARTSSLLGRTSTDTQYF,TGCAGTGCTAGAACATCCTCACTACTCGGGAGGACTTCCACAGATACGCAGTATTTT
TRBV6-5,TRBJ2-1,many,TRBD2,CASSIRTSRKNEQFF,TGTGCCAGCAGTATTAGGACTAGCCGGAAGAATGAGCAGTTCTTC
TRBV20-1,TRBJ2-1,many,.,CSASSGLAYYNEQFF,TGCAGTGCGTCGTCGGGGCTAGCGTACTACAATGAGCAGTTCTTC
TRBV7-2,TRBJ2-7,few,.,CASSPSPLTESSYEQYF,TGTGCCAGCAGCCCCAGCCCTCTGACAGAAAGCTCCTACGAGCAGTACTTC
TRBV5-1,TRBJ2-7,many,TRBD2,CASSSPGLAGGPSYEQYF,TGCGCCAGCAGCTCCCCTGGGCTAGCGGGAGGGCCCTCCTACGAGCAGTACTTC
TRBV20-1,TRBJ1-1,many,TRBD1,CSASHRGQTEAFF,TGCAGTGCTAGCCACAGGGGGCAGACTGAAGCTTTCTTT
TRBV6-5,TRBJ2-2,many,TRBD1,CASSHMTGTTGELFF,TGTGCCAGCAGTCACATGACAGGGACGACCGGGGAGCTGTTTTTT
TRBV12-3/TRBV12-4,TRBJ1-2,many,.,CASRGGMDFYGYTF,TGTGCCAGCAGAGGAGGCATGGATTTCTATGGCTACACCTTC
TRBV29-1,TRBJ1-2,many,TRBD1,CSVDTGTGKTGYTF,TGCAGCGTTGATACCGGGACAGGGAAGACCGGCTACACCTTC
TRBV7-8,TRBJ2-7,many,TRBD2,CASSPRTELAGGPYEQYF,TGTGCCAGCAGCCCCCGCACGGAACTAGCGGGAGGCCCCTACGAGCAGTACTTC
TRBV4-1,TRBJ2-5,.,.,CASSQTLDSEETQYF,TGCGCCAGCAGCCAAACGTTGGACAGCGAGGAGACCCAGTACTTC
TRBV10-3,TRBJ1-3,many,.,CATARSDGYSGNTIYF,TGTGCCACGGCGAGATCGGACGGATACTCTGGAAACACCATATATTTT
TRBV7-2,TRBJ2-1,.,.,CASSLALGLGYNEQFF,TGTGCCAGCAGCTTAGCATTGGGCCTGGGCTACAATGAGCAGTTCTTC
TRBV12-3/TRBV12-4,TRBJ2-3,many,.,CASSREYWGTDTQYF,TGTGCCAGCAGTCGGGAGTATTGGGGCACAGATACGCAGTATTTT
TRBV12-3/TRBV12-4,TRBJ2-7,many,.,CASSHRDRDEQYF,TGTGCCAGCTCACACAGGGACCGCGATGAGCAGTACTTC
TRBV6-1,TRBJ2-7,many,TRBD1,CASSGEGQGFYEQYF,TGTGCCAGCAGTGGGGAGGGACAGGGGTTCTACGAGCAGTACTTC
TRBV4-2,TRBJ2-3,many,TRBD2,CASSGGLAGAEDTQYF,TGTGCCAGCAGTGGGGGACTAGCGGGAGCAGAAGATACGCAGTATTTT
TRBV28,TRBJ2-7,few,TRBD2,CASSSPREAGAYEQYF,TGTGCCAGCAGTTCCCCGAGGGAAGCGGGAGCTTACGAGCAGTACTTC
TRBV7-6,TRBJ2-1,few,.,CASSLDPAVEQFF,TGTGCCAGCAGCTTAGACCCCGCCGTTGAGCAGTTCTTC